This is a list of T cell receptor beta chains from one sample in a study of blood T cell repertoires in COVID-19. The assay was immunoSEQ multiplex PCR, and TCRdb's table has in-frame clones only and misses some. The data hold some 500,000 clones, with 70% to 90% observed a single time. What was sequenced was PBMCs or T cells enriched from blood (not recorded which). Receptors originate from a woman aged 40 to 50 who had recovered from COVID-19. Both conserved end residues are part of each CDR3. The D gene is left open where the match is weak. Clone size is stated in some rows and not others, as once, few, many or a class when expanded.

cdr3_aa: CASGLAGGPRETQYF
cdr3_nt: TGTGCCAGCGGACTAGCGGGAGGGCCTCGAGAGACCCAGTACTTC
clone_size: -
d_call: TRBD2
cdr3_length: 15
v_call: TRBV25-1
j_call: TRBJ2-5

cdr3_aa: CASSLDVRGSSYNEQFF
cdr3_nt: TGTGCCAGCAGCTTAGATGTGAGAGGGTCTTCCTACAATGAGCAGTTCTTC
clone_size: once
d_call: -
cdr3_length: 17
v_call: TRBV11-2
j_call: TRBJ2-1

cdr3_aa: CASSNGGRGTEAFF
cdr3_nt: TGTGCCAGCAGCAATGGAGGGAGAGGCACTGAAGCTTTCTTT
clone_size: once
d_call: -
cdr3_length: 14
v_call: TRBV7-6
j_call: TRBJ1-1

cdr3_aa: CASSYWAPDTGELFF
cdr3_nt: TGTGCCAGCAGTTACTGGGCTCCGGACACCGGGGAGCTGTTTTTT
clone_size: -
d_call: -
cdr3_length: 15
v_call: TRBV6-2/TRBV6-3
j_call: TRBJ2-2

cdr3_aa: CASSLEGNYGYTF
cdr3_nt: TGTGCCAGCAGCTTGGAGGGGAACTATGGCTACACCTTC
clone_size: few
d_call: -
cdr3_length: 13
v_call: TRBV5-4
j_call: TRBJ1-2

cdr3_aa: CASSYGGRGSTEAFF
cdr3_nt: TGTGCCAGCAGTTACGGGGGGAGGGGTAGCACTGAAGCTTTCTTT
clone_size: -
d_call: -
cdr3_length: 15
v_call: TRBV6-2/TRBV6-3
j_call: TRBJ1-1

cdr3_aa: CASSSPGDYGNTIYF
cdr3_nt: TGTGCCAGCAGCTCACCAGGGGATTATGGAAACACCATATATTTT
clone_size: -
d_call: -
cdr3_length: 15
v_call: TRBV7-9
j_call: TRBJ1-3

cdr3_aa: CASSLVSGMNTEAFF
cdr3_nt: TGTGCCAGCAGTTTAGTTTCAGGAATGAACACTGAAGCTTTCTTT
clone_size: once
d_call: -
cdr3_length: 15
v_call: TRBV27
j_call: TRBJ1-1

cdr3_aa: CASSQSGATNEKLFF
cdr3_nt: TGTGCCAGCAGCCAATCGGGGGCAACTAATGAAAAACTGTTTTTT
clone_size: -
d_call: -
cdr3_length: 15
v_call: TRBV3-1/TRBV3-2
j_call: TRBJ1-4

cdr3_aa: CASSYDRDTDTQYF
cdr3_nt: TGTGCCAGCAGTTACGACCGGGACACAGATACGCAGTATTTT
clone_size: once
d_call: -
cdr3_length: 14
v_call: TRBV6-5
j_call: TRBJ2-3

cdr3_aa: CASSQLGGDQPQHF
cdr3_nt: TGCGCCAGCAGCCAACTAGGGGGGGATCAGCCCCAGCATTTT
clone_size: -
d_call: -
cdr3_length: 14
v_call: TRBV5-1
j_call: TRBJ1-5

cdr3_aa: CSVEGRQTNTEAFF
cdr3_nt: TGCAGCGTTGAAGGCCGACAGACCAACACTGAAGCTTTCTTT
clone_size: -
d_call: -
cdr3_length: 14
v_call: TRBV29-1
j_call: TRBJ1-1

cdr3_aa: CASRTGGDTGELFF
cdr3_nt: TGTGCCAGTCGTACGGGAGGGGACACCGGGGAGCTGTTTTTT
clone_size: -
d_call: TRBD2
cdr3_length: 14
v_call: TRBV2
j_call: TRBJ2-2

cdr3_aa: CASGGGLANYGYTF
cdr3_nt: TGTGCCTCCGGCGGGGGCTTAGCTAACTATGGCTACACCTTC
clone_size: -
d_call: -
cdr3_length: 14
v_call: TRBV10-3
j_call: TRBJ1-2

cdr3_aa: CASSSTTGPGNTIYF
cdr3_nt: TGTGCCAGCAGTTCCACTACAGGGCCTGGAAACACCATATATTTT
clone_size: -
d_call: -
cdr3_length: 15
v_call: TRBV27
j_call: TRBJ1-3

cdr3_aa: CASSPPTGTGELFF
cdr3_nt: TGTGCCAGCAGCCCGCCGACAGGCACCGGGGAGCTGTTTTTT
clone_size: -
d_call: -
cdr3_length: 14
v_call: TRBV7-6
j_call: TRBJ2-2

cdr3_aa: CASSSRGRGRIEIGNQPQHF
cdr3_nt: TGTGCCAGTAGTTCGCGAGGCAGGGGGCGAATTGAAATAGGCAATCAGCCCCAGCATTTT
clone_size: -
d_call: TRBD1
cdr3_length: 20
v_call: TRBV19
j_call: TRBJ1-5

cdr3_aa: CASSVGLAGGIMSDTQYF
cdr3_nt: TGTGCCAGCAGCGTTGGACTAGCGGGAGGGATCATGTCAGATACGCAGTATTTT
clone_size: -
d_call: TRBD2
cdr3_length: 18
v_call: TRBV9
j_call: TRBJ2-3

cdr3_aa: CASGPRTDYNQPQHF
cdr3_nt: TGTGCCAGCGGCCCCCGGACGGACTACAATCAGCCCCAGCATTTT
clone_size: -
d_call: -
cdr3_length: 15
v_call: TRBV6-5
j_call: TRBJ1-5

cdr3_aa: CASSRTGGSTEAFF
cdr3_nt: TGTGCCAGCAGCCGAACAGGGGGTAGCACTGAAGCTTTCTTT
clone_size: -
d_call: TRBD1
cdr3_length: 14
v_call: TRBV6-5
j_call: TRBJ1-1

cdr3_aa: CASRLAGQTITGELFF
cdr3_nt: TGTGCCAGTAGACTTGCGGGACAGACGATCACCGGGGAGCTGTTTTTT
clone_size: -
d_call: -
cdr3_length: 16
v_call: TRBV19
j_call: TRBJ2-2

cdr3_aa: CSASRPPQAFF
cdr3_nt: TGCAGTGCTAGCCGTCCCCCCCAAGCTTTCTTT
clone_size: few
d_call: -
cdr3_length: 11
v_call: TRBV20-1
j_call: TRBJ1-1

cdr3_aa: CASSKRGVWYTEAFF
cdr3_nt: TGTGCCAGCAGCAAACGGGGGGTGTGGTACACTGAAGCTTTCTTT
clone_size: -
d_call: -
cdr3_length: 15
v_call: TRBV7-9
j_call: TRBJ1-1

cdr3_aa: CASSPGQPLQYF
cdr3_nt: TGTGCCAGCTCACCCGGACAGCCACTGCAGTATTTT
clone_size: -
d_call: -
cdr3_length: 12
v_call: TRBV18
j_call: TRBJ2-3

cdr3_aa: CASSIAGQQIGGYTF
cdr3_nt: TGTGCCAGTAGTATAGCCGGACAGCAGATTGGTGGCTACACCTTC
clone_size: -
d_call: -
cdr3_length: 15
v_call: TRBV19
j_call: TRBJ1-2

cdr3_aa: CASRREQGNQPQHF
cdr3_nt: TGTGCCTCCCGGCGGGAGCAGGGGAATCAGCCCCAGCATTTT
clone_size: once
d_call: -
cdr3_length: 14
v_call: TRBV27
j_call: TRBJ1-5

cdr3_aa: CASSQSSPDRVSDTQYF
cdr3_nt: TGCGCCAGCAGTCAATCATCACCGGACAGGGTTTCAGATACGCAGTATTTT
clone_size: -
d_call: TRBD1
cdr3_length: 17
v_call: TRBV23-1
j_call: TRBJ2-3

cdr3_aa: CASSVFVGDYNEQFF
cdr3_nt: TGTGCCAGCAGCGTCTTCGTGGGAGACTACAATGAGCAGTTCTTC
clone_size: -
d_call: -
cdr3_length: 15
v_call: TRBV9
j_call: TRBJ2-1

cdr3_aa: CSASGQGMGQPQHF
cdr3_nt: TGCAGTGCCAGTGGACAGGGGATGGGTCAGCCCCAGCATTTT
clone_size: -
d_call: TRBD1
cdr3_length: 14
v_call: TRBV20-1
j_call: TRBJ1-5

cdr3_aa: CAISTGGENTGELFF
cdr3_nt: TGTGCCATCAGTACAGGGGGCGAAAACACCGGGGAGCTGTTTTTT
clone_size: -
d_call: TRBD1
cdr3_length: 15
v_call: TRBV10-3
j_call: TRBJ2-2

cdr3_aa: CASSLGSSTDTQYF
cdr3_nt: TGCGCCAGCAGCTTGGGAAGCAGCACAGATACGCAGTATTTT
clone_size: -
d_call: -
cdr3_length: 14
v_call: TRBV5-1
j_call: TRBJ2-3

cdr3_aa: CASSGGGITYNEQFF
cdr3_nt: TGTGCCAGCAGCGGAGGGGGTATCACCTACAATGAGCAGTTCTTC
clone_size: few
d_call: -
cdr3_length: 15
v_call: TRBV9
j_call: TRBJ2-1

cdr3_aa: CASSVDSNTGELFF
cdr3_nt: TGTGCCAGCAGCGTAGACTCGAACACCGGGGAGCTGTTTTTT
clone_size: few
d_call: -
cdr3_length: 14
v_call: TRBV9
j_call: TRBJ2-2

cdr3_aa: CASSLAYGGTGDGYTF
cdr3_nt: TGCGCCAGCAGCTTGGCTTACGGGGGGACAGGGGATGGCTACACCTTC
clone_size: -
d_call: TRBD1
cdr3_length: 16
v_call: TRBV5-1
j_call: TRBJ1-2

cdr3_aa: CASSSNQAGRGYTF
cdr3_nt: TGTGCCAGCAGCAGTAACCAAGCCGGGAGAGGCTACACCTTC
clone_size: -
d_call: -
cdr3_length: 14
v_call: TRBV11-2
j_call: TRBJ1-2

cdr3_aa: CASSSLGGDQPQHF
cdr3_nt: TGTGCCAGCAGCTCCCTAGGGGGGGATCAGCCCCAGCATTTT
clone_size: -
d_call: -
cdr3_length: 14
v_call: TRBV7-2
j_call: TRBJ1-5

cdr3_aa: CATRPRGGTEAFF
cdr3_nt: TGTGCCACCCGGCCCCGGGGTGGAACTGAAGCTTTCTTT
clone_size: few
d_call: -
cdr3_length: 13
v_call: TRBV19
j_call: TRBJ1-1

cdr3_aa: CASSTDRDSPLHF
cdr3_nt: TGTGCCAGCAGCACGGACAGGGATTCACCCCTCCACTTT
clone_size: -
d_call: TRBD1
cdr3_length: 13
v_call: TRBV11-2
j_call: TRBJ1-6

cdr3_aa: CASSTDRDNYGYTF
cdr3_nt: TGTGCCAGCAGTACGGACAGGGATAACTATGGCTACACCTTC
clone_size: -
d_call: TRBD1
cdr3_length: 14
v_call: TRBV25-1
j_call: TRBJ1-2

cdr3_aa: CASSLGGREKAFF
cdr3_nt: TGTGCCAGCTCCCTCGGGGGTAGGGAGAAAGCTTTCTTT
clone_size: -
d_call: -
cdr3_length: 13
v_call: TRBV12-3/TRBV12-4
j_call: TRBJ1-1

cdr3_aa: CASRSDQGMKAFF
cdr3_nt: TGTGCCAGCCGATCAGACCAGGGGATGAAAGCTTTCTTT
clone_size: -
d_call: -
cdr3_length: 13
v_call: TRBV2
j_call: TRBJ1-1

cdr3_aa: CASSREITYSGNTIYF
cdr3_nt: TGTGCCAGTAGTAGAGAGATAACTTACTCTGGAAACACCATATATTTT
clone_size: -
d_call: -
cdr3_length: 16
v_call: TRBV19
j_call: TRBJ1-3

cdr3_aa: CASSQGRGGYEQYF
cdr3_nt: TGCGCCAGCAGCCAAGGGCGAGGGGGCTACGAGCAGTACTTC
clone_size: once
d_call: -
cdr3_length: 14
v_call: TRBV4-3
j_call: TRBJ2-7

cdr3_aa: CASSIVGGIDNEQFF
cdr3_nt: TGTGCCAGTAGTATAGTCGGCGGGATAGACAATGAGCAGTTCTTC
clone_size: -
d_call: -
cdr3_length: 15
v_call: TRBV19
j_call: TRBJ2-1

cdr3_aa: CASSPRAASEAFF
cdr3_nt: TGTGCCAGCAGTCCGAGGGCTGCCAGTGAAGCTTTCTTT
clone_size: -
d_call: -
cdr3_length: 13
v_call: TRBV6-5
j_call: TRBJ1-1

cdr3_aa: CASSWAQDVGNQPQHF
cdr3_nt: TGTGCCAGCAGCTGGGCCCAGGATGTGGGCAATCAGCCCCAGCATTTT
clone_size: -
d_call: -
cdr3_length: 16
v_call: TRBV5-8
j_call: TRBJ1-5

cdr3_aa: CASSLGQGLLASPQHF
cdr3_nt: TGCGCCAGCAGCCTAGGACAGGGGCTTCTGGCCTCGCCCCAGCATTTT
clone_size: -
d_call: TRBD1
cdr3_length: 16
v_call: TRBV4-1
j_call: TRBJ1-5

cdr3_aa: CASSLVGRGGRALDTQYF
cdr3_nt: TGTGCCAGCAGCTTAGTCGGGCGAGGGGGGAGGGCCTTAGATACGCAGTATTTT
clone_size: -
d_call: -
cdr3_length: 18
v_call: TRBV7-2
j_call: TRBJ2-3

cdr3_aa: CSVVGPTGELFF
cdr3_nt: TGCAGCGTTGTCGGTCCGACCGGGGAGCTGTTTTTT
clone_size: -
d_call: -
cdr3_length: 12
v_call: TRBV29-1
j_call: TRBJ2-2

cdr3_aa: CASSLAPTQGTETQYF
cdr3_nt: TGTGCCAGCAGCTTAGCCCCCACACAGGGTACGGAGACCCAGTACTTC
clone_size: once
d_call: -
cdr3_length: 16
v_call: TRBV11-2
j_call: TRBJ2-5

cdr3_aa: CASSELRGGAGNTIYF
cdr3_nt: TGTGCCAGCAGTGAATTGCGGGGTGGGGCTGGAAACACCATATATTTT
clone_size: -
d_call: -
cdr3_length: 16
v_call: TRBV6-1
j_call: TRBJ1-3

cdr3_aa: CASSATGGGTEAFF
cdr3_nt: TGCGCCAGCAGTGCCACAGGGGGCGGCACTGAAGCTTTCTTT
clone_size: -
d_call: TRBD1
cdr3_length: 14
v_call: TRBV10-2
j_call: TRBJ1-1

cdr3_aa: CASRALGDEQFF
cdr3_nt: TGTGCCAGCAGGGCCCTAGGAGATGAGCAGTTCTTC
clone_size: -
d_call: -
cdr3_length: 12
v_call: TRBV2
j_call: TRBJ2-1